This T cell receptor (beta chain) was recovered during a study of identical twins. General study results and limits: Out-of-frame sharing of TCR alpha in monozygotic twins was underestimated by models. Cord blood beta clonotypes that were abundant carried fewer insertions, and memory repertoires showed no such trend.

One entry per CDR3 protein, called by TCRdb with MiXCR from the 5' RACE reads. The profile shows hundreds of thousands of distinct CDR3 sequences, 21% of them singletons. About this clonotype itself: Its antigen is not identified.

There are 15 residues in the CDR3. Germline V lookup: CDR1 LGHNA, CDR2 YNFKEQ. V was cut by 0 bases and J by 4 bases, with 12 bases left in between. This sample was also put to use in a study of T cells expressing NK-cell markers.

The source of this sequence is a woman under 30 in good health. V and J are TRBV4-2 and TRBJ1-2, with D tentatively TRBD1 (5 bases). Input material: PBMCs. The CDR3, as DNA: TGTGCCAGCAGCCAAGATACCCAGGGCATCTATGGCTACACCTTC. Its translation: CASSQDTQGIYGYTF.